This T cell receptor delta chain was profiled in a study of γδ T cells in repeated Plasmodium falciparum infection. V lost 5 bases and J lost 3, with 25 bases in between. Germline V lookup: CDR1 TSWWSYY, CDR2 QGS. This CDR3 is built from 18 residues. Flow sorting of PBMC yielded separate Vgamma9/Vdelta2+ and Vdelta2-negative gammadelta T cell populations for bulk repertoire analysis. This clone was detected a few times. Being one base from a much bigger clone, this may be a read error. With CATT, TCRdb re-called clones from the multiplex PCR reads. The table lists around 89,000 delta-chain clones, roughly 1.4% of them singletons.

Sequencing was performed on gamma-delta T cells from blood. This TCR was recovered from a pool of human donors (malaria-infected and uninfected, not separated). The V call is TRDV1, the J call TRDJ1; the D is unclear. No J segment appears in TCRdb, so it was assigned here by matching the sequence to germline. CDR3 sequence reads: CALGPRLPKNLRADKLIF. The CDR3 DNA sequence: TGTGCTCTTGGGCCGCGTCTGCCGAAGAATCTGAGGGCCGATAAACTCATCTTT.